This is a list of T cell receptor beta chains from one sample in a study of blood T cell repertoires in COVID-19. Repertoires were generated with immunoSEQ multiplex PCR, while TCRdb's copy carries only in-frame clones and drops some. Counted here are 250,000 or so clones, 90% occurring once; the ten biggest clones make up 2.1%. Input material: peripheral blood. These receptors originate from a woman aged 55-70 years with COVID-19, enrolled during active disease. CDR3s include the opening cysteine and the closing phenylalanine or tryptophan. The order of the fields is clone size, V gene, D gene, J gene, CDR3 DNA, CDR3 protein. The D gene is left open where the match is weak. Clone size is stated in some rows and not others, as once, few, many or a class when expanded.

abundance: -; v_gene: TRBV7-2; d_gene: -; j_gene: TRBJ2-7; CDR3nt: TGTGCCAGCAGCTCCCGCCGCGGGGCAAGGTACTACGAGCAGTACTTC; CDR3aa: CASSSRRGARYYEQYF
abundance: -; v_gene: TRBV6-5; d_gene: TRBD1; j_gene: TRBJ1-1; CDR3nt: TGTGCCAGCAAATCAGGGACAGCGAACACTGAAGCTTTCTTT; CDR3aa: CASKSGTANTEAFF
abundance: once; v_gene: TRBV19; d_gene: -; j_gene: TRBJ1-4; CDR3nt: TGTGCCAGTAGTCCCCAGGGGATCTACGAAAAACTGTTTTTT; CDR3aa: CASSPQGIYEKLFF
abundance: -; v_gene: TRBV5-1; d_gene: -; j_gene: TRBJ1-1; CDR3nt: TGCGCCAGCTCGGGGCCGGGGAGGGCGAACACTGAAGCTTTCTTT; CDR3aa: CASSGPGRANTEAFF
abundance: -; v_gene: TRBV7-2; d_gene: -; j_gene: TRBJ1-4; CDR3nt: TGTGCCAGCAGCCACGATCCGGGTCCGGGAGATGAAAAACTGTTTTTT; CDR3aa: CASSHDPGPGDEKLFF
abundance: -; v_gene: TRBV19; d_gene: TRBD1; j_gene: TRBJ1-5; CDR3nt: TGTGCCAGTAGTATAGGGACAGGGGTTAGCAATCAGCCCCAGCATTTT; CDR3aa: CASSIGTGVSNQPQHF
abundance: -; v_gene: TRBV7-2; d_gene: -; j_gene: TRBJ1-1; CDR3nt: TGTGCCAGCAGCTTAGGGGGCCTGGGCCCGTTGAACACTGAAGCTTTCTTT; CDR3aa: CASSLGGLGPLNTEAFF
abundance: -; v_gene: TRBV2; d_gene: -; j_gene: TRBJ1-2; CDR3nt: TGTGCCAGCAGAGAGGATCTCTACTATGGCTACACCTTC; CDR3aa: CASREDLYYGYTF
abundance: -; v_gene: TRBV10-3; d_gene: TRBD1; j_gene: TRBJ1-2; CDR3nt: TGTGCCATCAGTGAGTCGAGTGGACAGGGTTATGGCTACACCTTC; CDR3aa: CAISESSGQGYGYTF
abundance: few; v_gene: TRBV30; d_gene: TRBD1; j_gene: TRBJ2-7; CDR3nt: TGTGCCAGTGACAGGGATACCTACGAGCAGTACTTC; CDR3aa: CASDRDTYEQYF
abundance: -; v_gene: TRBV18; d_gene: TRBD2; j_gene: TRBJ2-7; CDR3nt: TGTGCCAGCTCACCACCGGGACTAGCAACGGAGCAGTACTTC; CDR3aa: CASSPPGLATEQYF